Listed below are T cell receptor beta chains from one sample, sequenced in a study of blood T cell repertoires in COVID-19. TCRdb keeps only in-frame clones here, not all; method: immunoSEQ multiplex PCR. The sample gives roughly 250,000 clones, roughly nine tenths of which show up once; more than 10% is in the top ten. The sample was peripheral blood. The receptors stem from a woman aged 25 to 45 with COVID-19, enrolled during active disease. The CDR3 runs from the conserved cysteine through the conserved F or W. Fields, in order: CDR3 protein, J gene, V gene.

CASSLNPGLYYGYTF | TRBJ1-2 | TRBV27
CASSLPGQGGSEAFF | TRBJ1-1 | TRBV3-1/TRBV3-2
CASSQGGVTDYGYTF | TRBJ1-2 | TRBV4-2
CASSPRQGKLEAFF | TRBJ1-1 | TRBV27
CASSIPTPNQPQHF | TRBJ1-5 | TRBV19
CASGTEINEKLFF | TRBJ1-4 | TRBV10-1
CASSQRVGGAPRGTEAFF | TRBJ1-1 | TRBV4-2
CASSLAGTNYGYTF | TRBJ1-2 | TRBV11-2
CASSIWTEPADTQYF | TRBJ2-3 | TRBV19
CASSFAGAGDTQYF | TRBJ2-3 | TRBV5-1
CASSLAWQNVNEKLFF | TRBJ1-4 | TRBV7-8
CASSEGRRDSDYEQYF | TRBJ2-7 | TRBV11-2
CAISDDRGGIYGYTF | TRBJ1-2 | TRBV10-3
CASSLTESGNTIYF | TRBJ1-3 | TRBV5-1
CASSTGTGVDEQYF | TRBJ2-7 | TRBV19
CASREWQGVGYEQYF | TRBJ2-7 | TRBV5-1
CASSFGTDYEQYF | TRBJ2-7 | TRBV7-9
CSGEPGLTDTDTQYF | TRBJ2-3 | TRBV29-1
CAWGAVEEGSTDTQYF | TRBJ2-3 | TRBV30
CASSPIKNYGYTF | TRBJ1-2 | TRBV4-1
CASSFYRGEKLFF | TRBJ1-4 | TRBV6-6
CASGLVLGLAATDTQYF | TRBJ2-3 | TRBV12-5
CATPTVTGELFF | TRBJ2-2 | TRBV19
CASSLGTSGGSYNEQFF | TRBJ2-1 | TRBV4-1
CASSDVRGWSYNEQFF | TRBJ2-1 | TRBV2
CASSYTSGTFETQYF | TRBJ2-5 | TRBV11-2
CASSISSGGSTDTQYF | TRBJ2-3 | TRBV19
CASSFHRVTSDTQYF | TRBJ2-3 | TRBV7-9
CASSSEDSETDTEAFF | TRBJ1-1 | TRBV5-4
CATSPERGLPRETQYF | TRBJ2-5 | TRBV24-1
CASSPGTSGVLQETQYF | TRBJ2-5 | TRBV5-1
CASSQDLTPGQPQHF | TRBJ1-5 | TRBV4-2